This is a list of T cell receptor beta chains from one sample in a study of blood T cell repertoires in COVID-19. The table came from immunoSEQ multiplex PCR; TCRdb's copy has only in-frame clones and leaves some out. This table holds nearly 250,000 clones, roughly 83% found once. Sequencing input: peripheral blood. The source is a woman older than 75 with COVID-19, enrolled during active disease. CDR3s include the opening cysteine and the closing phenylalanine or tryptophan. The D gene is left open where the match is weak. Clone size is not always given. Where it is, it says once, few, many or a class for expanded clones.

NA	TRBV5-1	TRBJ2-7	TRBD1	CASSLAGTGSEQYF
NA	TRBV18	TRBJ2-5	NA	CASSLRGAETQYF
NA	TRBV4-1	TRBJ2-3	NA	CASSQESSSADTQYF
NA	TRBV5-6	TRBJ1-2	NA	CASSRRGSPAYGYTF
NA	TRBV5-1	TRBJ1-1	NA	CASSTNRAPAFF
NA	TRBV7-2	TRBJ1-5	NA	CASSSSGGNQPQHF
NA	TRBV6-1	TRBJ2-1	TRBD2	CASSEDGTSLREQFF
NA	TRBV7-9	TRBJ2-7	NA	CASSARGLGYEQYF
NA	TRBV6-6	TRBJ1-2	TRBD1	CASRTGEVHGYTF
NA	TRBV28	TRBJ2-2	NA	CASSFTGYTGELFF
NA	TRBV28	TRBJ1-2	NA	CASSGLYGYTF
once	TRBV5-4	TRBJ1-3	TRBD1	CASSLTGGGNTIYF
NA	TRBV3-1/TRBV3-2	TRBJ1-1	NA	CASSQDIGGEAFF
NA	TRBV29-1	TRBJ2-1	TRBD1	CSVRTGVAYNEQFF
NA	TRBV3-1/TRBV3-2	TRBJ2-2	TRBD2	CASKTSGFSGELFF
NA	TRBV7-8	TRBJ1-4	TRBD1	CASSSDRGRCF
once	TRBV6-2/TRBV6-3	TRBJ1-5	NA	CASSFEAGNQPQHF
NA	TRBV28	TRBJ2-7	NA	CASTSSYEQYF
NA	TRBV11-2	TRBJ2-5	TRBD2	CASSPGGKGQETQYF
NA	TRBV5-1	TRBJ1-1	NA	CASSSKSGDLNTEAFF
few	TRBV25-1	TRBJ1-2	NA	CASSELRQPSGYTF
NA	TRBV12-3/TRBV12-4	TRBJ1-1	NA	CASSLRNTEAFF
NA	TRBV6-5	TRBJ1-6	TRBD1	CATGPGTGTYSPLHF
NA	TRBV2	TRBJ2-2	TRBD1	CASRGTGQTGEPFF
NA	TRBV6-5	TRBJ1-6	NA	CASSPQGGISPLHF
once	TRBV7-2	TRBJ2-1	TRBD1	CASSYTGTGAAHEQFF
NA	TRBV12-2	TRBJ2-2	NA	CASRLYREQENTGELFF
NA	TRBV5-1	TRBJ2-3	NA	CASSFRTSTDTQYF
NA	TRBV18	TRBJ1-5	NA	CASSPDSNQPQHF
NA	TRBV27	TRBJ2-1	TRBD1	CASSLDRARFPKFF
NA	TRBV5-1	TRBJ1-1	NA	CASSGGSGGLNTEAFF
once	TRBV2	TRBJ1-2	NA	CASRRGQGGYTF
NA	TRBV29-1	TRBJ2-5	NA	CSVEMSSETQYF
NA	TRBV18	TRBJ1-6	TRBD1	CASRDGTEYNSPLHF
NA	TRBV5-1	TRBJ1-1	NA	CASSAQGNTEAFF
once	TRBV6-5	TRBJ2-1	TRBD2	CASSYSGTSVNNEQFF
NA	TRBV5-1	TRBJ2-3	TRBD1	CASYRRTGGRTDTQYF
NA	TRBV9	TRBJ1-6	TRBD1	CASSVTGNSPLHF
NA	TRBV3-1/TRBV3-2	TRBJ2-4	TRBD2	CASSHHGTSGGAKNIQYF
NA	TRBV29-1	TRBJ2-5	NA	CSVVQVGETQYF
NA	TRBV5-1	TRBJ1-1	NA	CASSSKNRVGNTEAFF
NA	TRBV4-1	TRBJ1-1	TRBD1	CASRIGTANTEAFF
few	TRBV6-2/TRBV6-3	TRBJ1-1	NA	CASSRTVNTEAFF
NA	TRBV6-1	TRBJ2-2	NA	CASSEASSPTGELFF
NA	TRBV6-4	TRBJ2-1	TRBD1	CASSDQQGGEQFF
once	TRBV7-2	TRBJ1-4	NA	CASSLFQGRDEKLFF
NA	TRBV28	TRBJ1-6	TRBD1	CASSLGQGTHSPLHF
NA	TRBV10-3	TRBJ2-5	TRBD1	CAISSRTGSQETQYF
NA	TRBV14	TRBJ2-1	TRBD1	CASSQDKGAIYNEQFF
few	TRBV5-8	TRBJ1-2	NA	CASSLDGAAYGYTF
NA	TRBV7-2	TRBJ2-1	TRBD2	CASSPGGRGSTYNEQFF
NA	TRBV4-1	TRBJ1-1	NA	CASSQASQAPTEAFF
few	TRBV3-1/TRBV3-2	TRBJ1-1	NA	CASSPQGNTEAFF
NA	TRBV19	TRBJ1-1	NA	CASSMREGVTEAFF
NA	TRBV3-1/TRBV3-2	TRBJ2-1	TRBD2	CASSQVGTSNNEQFF
NA	TRBV24-1	TRBJ1-2	TRBD1	CATGQSGDYGYTF
NA	TRBV28	TRBJ1-2	NA	CASGRGLGGYTF